The next 7 T cell receptor beta chains were all read from a single sample in a study of response to subunit inactivated influenza vaccine. TCRdb reprocessed the RT-PCR reads with MiXCR, giving one entry per CDR3 protein. In the table there are 550,000 to 800,000 distinct CDR3 sequences, around a sixth of which are singletons. Sample: PBMCs from blood, taken 11 to 12 days after vaccination. These receptors were taken from a man aged 45-60 years who received an inactivated influenza vaccine.

This clonotype was observed a few times. The chain recombines TRBV19 with TRBJ2-4; D is possibly TRBD1 or TRBD2 (5 bases each). There are 18 residues in the CDR3. Trimming shortened V by 6 bases and J by 1 base, and 22 bases separated the two germline ends. Germline V gene data show CDR1 as LNHDA and CDR2 as SQIVND (reference sequence). The chain's CDR3 is CASSTAGTGPRAKNIQYF. The CDR3 bases are TGTGCCAGTAGCACAGCCGGGACCGGACCTCGCGCCAAAAACATTCAGTACTTC.

The chain links TRBV29-1 to TRBJ2-2; the D gene is possibly TRBD2 (5 bases). V was trimmed by 2 bases and J by 2 bases, leaving 15 bases between them. The CDR3 is 16 residues long. The V gene's germline CDR1 is SQVTM and CDR2 ANQGSEA. In DNA form, the CDR3 reads TGCAGCGTTGAAAGTCAGGCCCGGGGAAACACCGGGGAGCTGTTTTTT. Translated: CSVESQARGNTGELFF.

This clonotype was counted once. The V gene is TRBV3-1, the J gene TRBJ2-1, with TRBD2 matching over 7 bases. CDR3 size: 14 residues. Trimming removed 2 bases from V and 15 bases from J; junction bases left unmatched: 13. The germline gives CDR1 LGHDT, CDR2 YNNKEL (reference sequence). The CDR3 region has the DNA TGTGCCAGCAGCCAATTGGGAAAGGGCGGGAGTACGTTCTTC. Protein product: CASSQLGKGGSTFF.

The sample holds a few counts of this clonotype. V is TRBV27 and J is TRBJ2-1, with 14 nucleotides matching TRBD2. The CDR3 contains 16 residues. The V gene end was trimmed by 1 base and the J gene end by 8 bases; junction bases not matched to a gene: 4. Germline V lookup: CDR1 MNHEY, CDR2 SMNVEV (reference sequence). CDR3 residues: CASSLFGLAGGHEQFF. The CDR3 DNA follows: TGTGCCAGCAGTTTATTTGGACTAGCGGGGGGTCATGAGCAGTTCTTC.

The rearrangement joins TRBV12-3 or TRBV12-4 to TRBJ2-2, with D perhaps TRBD2 (6 bases). Trimming shortened V by 4 bases and J by 4 bases, and 13 bases separated the two germline ends. The CDR3 contains 15 residues. Here the CDR3 reads CASSSPGRSTGELFF. As DNA, the CDR3 is TGTGCCAGCAGTTCTCCAGGGAGGAGCACCGGGGAGCTGTTTTTT.

The chain has TRBV7-2 and TRBJ2-1; 12 nucleotides match TRBD1. This CDR3 region has 16 residues. V lost 1 base and J lost 10; bases outside the gene matches: 8. The germline gives CDR1 SGHTA, CDR2 FQGNSA. CDR3 loop: CASSLVRGQGAEEQFF. The CDR3 DNA sequence: TGTGCCAGCAGCTTAGTAAGGGGACAGGGGGCTGAGGAGCAGTTCTTC.

This chain connects TRBV10-3 to TRBJ2-1, with 13 bases that match TRBD2. J lost 8 bases, V lost 6 bases, and 4 bases had no gene match. Germline V gene lookup returns CDR1 ENHRY and CDR2 SYGVKD. This CDR3 region has 14 residues. CDR3 amino acids: CAIRGTSGVYEQFF. The CDR3, as DNA: TGTGCCATCAGGGGGACTAGCGGGGTATATGAGCAGTTCTTC.